This T cell receptor (beta chain) appears in the sequencing data of a study of shared clonotypes between healthy human individuals. Sequenced by immunoSEQ multiplex PCR; TCRdb stores in-frame clones only, minus some. The data hold under 2.5 million clones, with just under 95% observed a single time. Study findings and constraints: Larger richness was generally estimated for naive than memory subsets. Naive CD4 clonotypes were shared across several donors at 4.5% to 6.5%.

With regard to this clone: As yet, its antigen is unknown.

The sample was naive CD4+ T cells from PBMCs. Subset described: CD45RA+ positively selected. The origin of this receptor is a man between 18 and 35 years old in good health. Some clones in this sample may be carry-over from other donors' samples.

For the CDR3, the DNA is TGTGCCAGCAGCCATACAGGGGGCAATGAGCAGTTCTTC. This encodes CASSHTGGNEQFF. This chain connects TRBV4-2 to TRBJ2-1, with 8 bases matching TRBD1. CDR3 length: 13 residues. Germline values: CDR1 LGHNA, CDR2 YNFKEQ. Unmatched junction bases numbered 1, after V lost 3 bases and J lost 6 bases.